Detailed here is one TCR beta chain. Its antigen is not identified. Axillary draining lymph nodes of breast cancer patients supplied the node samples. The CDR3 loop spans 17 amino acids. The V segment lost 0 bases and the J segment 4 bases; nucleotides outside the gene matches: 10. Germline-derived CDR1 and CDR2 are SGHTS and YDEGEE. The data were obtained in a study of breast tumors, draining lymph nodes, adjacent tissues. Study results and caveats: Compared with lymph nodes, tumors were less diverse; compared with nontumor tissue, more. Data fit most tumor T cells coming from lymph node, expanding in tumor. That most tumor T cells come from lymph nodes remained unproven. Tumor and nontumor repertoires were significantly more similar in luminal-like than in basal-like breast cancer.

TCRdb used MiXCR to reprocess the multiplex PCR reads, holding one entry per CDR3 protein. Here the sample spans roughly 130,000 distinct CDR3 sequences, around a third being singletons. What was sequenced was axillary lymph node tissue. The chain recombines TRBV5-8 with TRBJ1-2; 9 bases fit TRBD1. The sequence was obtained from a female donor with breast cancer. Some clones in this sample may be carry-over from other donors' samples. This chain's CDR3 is CASSLVSGTGTLYGYTF. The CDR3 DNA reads TGTGCCAGCAGCTTGGTATCCGGGACAGGGACGCTCTATGGCTACACCTTC.